This entry describes one TCR beta chain. Its recognized antigen is unknown. It has no much larger one-base neighbor in the sample; base qualities were not kept. This entry is derived from a study of identical twins (dated by TCRdb to the mid-2010s). Regarding the research as a whole: The study deep-sequenced TCR alpha and beta repertoires from monozygotic twins, unrelated adults of various ages and cord blood to test whether fetal clonotypes persist. To rule out contamination, replicate twin experiments were performed at different times with different library preparation protocols.

Every donor in the study was a healthy Caucasian. The twin cohort consisted of three pairs of female monozygotic twins, all aged about 18 to 29 years. Positive isolation kits from Invitrogen were used to isolate CD4+ and CD8+ T cell populations. What the study reported, not specific to this receptor: Excess twin sharing in beta out-of-frame sequences was weaker because fewer shared sequences lowered the signal-to-noise ratio. Invariant T cells such as MAIT and iNKT could partly confound zero-insertion analyses, though diverse VJ usage argued against this for most clonotypes. Out-of-frame TCR alpha sharing in monozygotic twins was systematically underestimated by recombination models, whereas sharing between unrelated individuals was in agreement with the recombination models. Abundant cord blood beta clonotypes carried fewer insertions; young adult naive repertoires showed a weaker similar trend, while memory repertoires showed none. Compared with coincidental sharing between unrelated individuals, out-of-frame TCR alpha sequences shared between twins showed an excess of sequences with low generation probability. Because the same donors could not be followed over many years, the conclusions relied on cross-sectional statistical analysis.

The library came from 5' RACE. Sequencing used an Illumina HiSeq 2000. A universal primer binding site was introduced by template switching, and a unique molecular identifier was present in the final cDNA, enabling accurate counting of TCR cDNA molecules. Specific primers in the conserved constant-segment region were used to synthesize first-strand cDNA for the TCR alpha and beta chains. To control for contamination, every cDNA library was double barcoded, receiving both a SMART-Mk sample barcode and Illumina barcodes. TruSeq adapter sequences along with Illumina sample barcodes were introduced in two successive PCR steps. The TCR alpha and beta cDNA libraries were sequenced on the Illumina HiSeq platform using custom primers. The authors' analysis ran thus. Raw reads were processed with MiGEC to extract unique molecular identifiers, and MiXCR was used to determine CDR3 positions. Recombination models were inferred per individual with the repgenHMM and IGoR tools using an EM algorithm. Shared clonotypes were analyzed with the tcR package in R, and sharing was normalized by the product of cloneset sizes. Out-of-frame nonproductive sequences were analyzed to study raw recombination free of thymic and clonal selection effects. TCRdb itself trimmed the public reads at Q25 with fastp, ran MiXCR and retained productive beta chains. Each entry is one CDR3 protein sequence, shown with its most common DNA and genes. None of the V and J calls come from the authors' own analysis; TCRdb made them. This sample gives about 300,000 distinct CDR3 sequences in total; over 9% of them show up just once. The ten largest clones take up approximately 7.6% of the sample.

At the junction V is shortened by 0 bases and J by 8 bases; bases outside the gene matches: 15. The CDR3, cysteine through phenylalanine, is 17 amino acids long. The sequence is cut down to CDR3 DNA, 51 bases in frame from base 1. The CDR1 and CDR2 encoded by the germline V gene (reference sequence) are DFQATT and SNEGSKA. These data were also filed under a second study, of yellow fever vaccine responses in identical twins. Per that second paper: The T cell response to vaccination in identical twins was reported by the authors to appear partly convergent and partly personalized. Focusing on identical twins, the study followed the T cell clones that responded to the vaccine, and did so with precision.

The rearrangement combines TRBV20-1 with TRBJ2-1; TRBD2 agrees with 8 junctional bases. Sequenced input: CD8+ T cells sorted from blood. This clonotype was sampled from a woman aged 18-29 years in good health. CDR3 protein: CSARDFPGTRGFHEQFF. The DNA sequence is as follows: TGCAGTGCTAGAGACTTTCCCGGGACTAGAGGTTTCCATGAGCAGTTCTTC.